The clone carrying this T cell receptor (beta chain) has a single count. The CDR3 is 13 residues long. Germline V gives CDR1 MNHNY, CDR2 SVGAGI (reference sequence). Between the trimmed V and J ends, which lost 6 bases and 2 bases, there was a span of 10 bases. This sample was taken from a study of blood T cell repertoires in COVID-19. Whole-study context: Acute and convalescent COVID-19 samples came from the United States, Italy and Spain.

Sequencing was performed with immunoSEQ multiplex PCR; in TCRdb, only in-frame clones are kept and a portion is missing. This table holds 150,000 or so clones, roughly four fifths found once. This receptor was obtained from a human donor with acute or convalescent COVID-19. The donor label of this sample is uncertain. Input material: peripheral blood. This chain connects TRBV6-6 to TRBJ2-5; maybe TRBD2 (5 bases). CDR3 in amino acids: CASSSPGQETQYF. The CDR3 DNA sequence: TGTGCCAGCAGCTCCCCGGGGCAAGAGACCCAGTACTTC.